Detailed here is one T cell receptor (beta chain). The sample belongs to a study of control samples from healthy donors and cancer patients. Generated by immunoSEQ multiplex PCR, the TCRdb table keeps only in-frame clones and is missing some. The table shows under 450,000 clones, with around 90% occurring only once. CDR3 length equals 13 residues. V was cut by 0 bases and J by 9 bases, with 7 bases left in between. CDR1 is SGDLS, CDR2 YYNGEE, per germline. This TCR came from a man aged 40-55 years with head and neck cancer. The rearrangement links TRBV9 to TRBJ1-6; D is uncertain. The sample consisted of PBMCs. DNA of the CDR3: TGTGCCAGCAGCGTAGAAGAGGGTTCACCCCTCCACTTT. Its protein product is CASSVEEGSPLHF.